These T cell receptor beta chains were read from a single sample in a study of blood T cell repertoires in COVID-19. The method was immunoSEQ multiplex PCR; TCRdb's version includes in-frame clones alone and lacks a portion of them. The sample records about 81,000 clones, approximately 81% being singletons. The material sequenced was peripheral blood. The receptors derive from a woman between 70 and 85 years old with acute or convalescent COVID-19. Both conserved end residues are part of each CDR3. The D gene is left open where the match is weak. Expanded clones get a size class; other rows say once, few or many, or leave the size out.

>TRBV3-1/TRBV3-2|TRBJ1-3|once|NA
TGTGCCAGCAGCCAAGCTCCCCTCGTTGCGACGGCCCGACAGGGAAACACCATATATTTT
CASSQAPLVATARQGNTIYF
>TRBV29-1|TRBJ2-5|NA|NA
TGCAGCGTTGACACTACGGGAAATTGGGAGACCCAGTACTTC
CSVDTTGNWETQYF
>TRBV7-2|TRBJ1-1|few|TRBD1
TGTGCCAGCAGCTTGAGGACAGGGCCGAACACTGAAGCTTTCTTT
CASSLRTGPNTEAFF
>TRBV6-5|TRBJ1-1|NA|TRBD1
TGTGCCAGCAGAGTCGCAGGGGGAATGAACACTGAAGCTTTCTTT
CASRVAGGMNTEAFF
>TRBV10-2|TRBJ1-1|NA|NA
TGCGCCAGTGGGGAGGTGAACACTGAAGCTTTCTTT
CASGEVNTEAFF
>TRBV18|TRBJ1-4|NA|TRBD1
TGTGCCAGCTCAACATCAGGGGGCGACGGTGAAAAACTGTTTTTT
CASSTSGGDGEKLFF
>TRBV19|TRBJ2-3|NA|TRBD2
TGTGCCAGTACCTCGACTAGCGGGGTGGGGGATACGCAGTATTTT
CASTSTSGVGDTQYF
>TRBV5-6|TRBJ2-5|NA|TRBD1
TGTGCCAGCACGCAAGCAACAGGGGGGTGGTTAGAGACCCAGTACTTC
CASTQATGGWLETQYF
>TRBV2|TRBJ2-1|NA|TRBD1
TGTGCCAGCATTCAGGGGGCAGGTGATTACAATGAGCAGTTCTTC
CASIQGAGDYNEQFF
>TRBV6-1|TRBJ2-3|once|NA
TGTGCCAGCAGTGCGCCCCCGTTCCACGGAGGAACAGATACGCAGTATTTT
CASSAPPFHGGTDTQYF
>TRBV27|TRBJ2-2|NA|TRBD2
TGTGCCAGCAAACCGTCGGGACTAGCGGGGGGGGCGAACACCGGGGAGCTGTTTTTT
CASKPSGLAGGANTGELFF
>TRBV25-1|TRBJ1-6|NA|TRBD1
TGTGCCAGCAGTGAATGGCAGGGGGCTATGTATTCACCCCTCCACTTT
CASSEWQGAMYSPLHF
>TRBV19|TRBJ2-1|NA|NA
TGTGCCAGTAGTATAGGTAGGACATTGGGTGGTAATGAGCAGTTCTTC
CASSIGRTLGGNEQFF
>TRBV5-4|TRBJ2-5|once|NA
TGTGCCAGCAGCTTGCCCTCTCAAGAGACCCAGTACTTC
CASSLPSQETQYF
>TRBV18|TRBJ2-1|NA|TRBD2
TGTGCCAGCTCACCACTTCCCGGGGGGGCGGAGGGTGAGCAGTTCTTC
CASSPLPGGAEGEQFF
>TRBV6-4|TRBJ2-3|NA|TRBD1
TGTGCCAGCAGTGTCCCGAGACAGGGAACAGATACGCAGTATTTT
CASSVPRQGTDTQYF
>TRBV6-5|TRBJ1-5|NA|TRBD1
TGTGCCAGCACCGATGGGGGACAGCCTAATCAGCCCCAGCATTTT
CASTDGGQPNQPQHF
>TRBV7-9|TRBJ2-5|NA|TRBD2
TGTGCCAGCAGCCCTCTGGCTAGCGGGGGGCGTTGGGAGACCCAGTACTTC
CASSPLASGGRWETQYF
>TRBV28|TRBJ2-1|NA|TRBD2
TGTGCCAGCAGACCTATAGCGGGGGGACGATACAATGAGCAGTTCTTC
CASRPIAGGRYNEQFF
>TRBV5-1|TRBJ2-3|few|NA
TGCGCCAGCAGCTTGGCGAGGAGGGAGGCCACAGATACGCAGTATTTT
CASSLARREATDTQYF
>TRBV7-8|TRBJ1-1|NA|NA
TGTGCCAGCAGCTTGGACAGCAGAAACACTGAAGCTTTCTTT
CASSLDSRNTEAFF
>TRBV7-8|TRBJ2-1|NA|NA
TGTGCCAGTAGCTTAGAACCTAACGAGCAGTTCTTC
CASSLEPNEQFF
>TRBV7-6|TRBJ2-1|NA|TRBD2
TGTGCCAGCAGCCTGAGCGGGGCGAAAGATGAGCAGTTCTTC
CASSLSGAKDEQFF
>TRBV19|TRBJ1-4|NA|NA
TGTGCCAGTAAACGGGCGGATGGGCCAGGGGAAAAACTGTTTTTT
CASKRADGPGEKLFF
>TRBV9|TRBJ2-3|once|NA
TGTGCCAGGAACTCCCCGTGGAGCGCCCGGAGCACAGATACGCAGTATTTT
CARNSPWSARSTDTQYF
>TRBV4-2|TRBJ2-3|NA|TRBD2
TGTGCCAGCAGCCAAGAACTAGCGGGGGGGAGCACAGATACGCAGTATTTT
CASSQELAGGSTDTQYF
>TRBV5-4|TRBJ1-1|many|TRBD1
TGTGCCAGCAGCAGACAGGACAGGGAGAACACTGAAGCTTTCTTT
CASSRQDRENTEAFF
>TRBV3-1/TRBV3-2|TRBJ1-2|NA|TRBD1
TGTGCCAGCAGAAAGATCCAGGGGGCGGATGGCTACACCTTC
CASRKIQGADGYTF
>TRBV15|TRBJ2-3|once|TRBD2
TGTGCCACCAGCAGAGGCGCGACTAGCGGGAGGGGCACAGATACGCAGTATTTT
CATSRGATSGRGTDTQYF
>TRBV4-1|TRBJ1-3|NA|NA
TGCGCCAGCAGCCTATCGTCGGGTGGCTCTGGAAACACCATATATTTT
CASSLSSGGSGNTIYF
>TRBV10-2|TRBJ2-1|once|TRBD1
TGCGCCAGCAGTGCGGGACAGGGGGTCAATGAGCAGTTCTTC
CASSAGQGVNEQFF
>TRBV11-2|TRBJ1-6|NA|NA
TGTGCCAGCAGCTTAACTTCCTATAATTCACCCCTCCACTTT
CASSLTSYNSPLHF
>TRBV6-6|TRBJ1-3|once|NA
TGTGCCAGCAGCGAGATTTCGGGAGGAAACACCATATATTTT
CASSEISGGNTIYF
>TRBV5-8|TRBJ1-4|NA|TRBD1
TGTGCCAGCAGTCAGCAGGGGGCTACTAATGAAAAACTGTTTTTT
CASSQQGATNEKLFF
>TRBV5-6|TRBJ2-3|NA|TRBD1
TGTGCCAGCAGCCTTGACAGGGGGACGGTGGATACGCAGTATTTT
CASSLDRGTVDTQYF
>TRBV10-3|TRBJ2-5|NA|NA
TGTGCCATCAGTGAGTCCGCAGGGGGCGCGGGAGTAGGAAAGTCGGAGACCCAGTACTTC
CAISESAGGAGVGKSETQYF
>TRBV5-4|TRBJ2-1|NA|NA
TGTGCCAGCAGCTTGGGACATTTTAATGAGCAGTTCTTC
CASSLGHFNEQFF
>TRBV19|TRBJ1-3|NA|NA
TGTGCCAGTAGTATTTGGCCCTCTGGAAACACCATATATTTT
CASSIWPSGNTIYF
>TRBV9|TRBJ2-3|NA|NA
TGTGCCAGCAGCCCCGAGGTAGATACGCAGTATTTT
CASSPEVDTQYF
>TRBV18|TRBJ2-5|NA|TRBD2
TGTGCCAGCTCAATTGGCGGGGGACAAGAGACCCAGTACTTC
CASSIGGGQETQYF
>TRBV7-9|TRBJ1-5|NA|TRBD1
TGTGCCAGCAGCACAGGACAGGGCGGGAGCAATCAGCCCCAGCATTTT
CASSTGQGGSNQPQHF
>TRBV2|TRBJ1-5|NA|NA
TGTGCCAGCAGAGCCCGGGAACAAATAAATCAGCCCCAGCATTTT
CASRAREQINQPQHF
>TRBV7-9|TRBJ2-3|NA|TRBD2
TGTGCCAGCAGCTTAGCGGCGGGAGGGTACACAGATACGCAGTATTTT
CASSLAAGGYTDTQYF
>TRBV3-1/TRBV3-2|TRBJ2-5|NA|NA
TGTGCCAGCAGCCAAGAGGGGCGGGAGACCCAGTACTTC
CASSQEGRETQYF
>TRBV4-3|TRBJ1-1|NA|NA
TGCGCCAGCAGCCCTGCGGACAGTTATATGAACACTGAAGCTTTCTTT
CASSPADSYMNTEAFF
>TRBV3-1/TRBV3-2|TRBJ2-5|NA|NA
TGTGCCAGCAGCCAAGGACGAGGGTGGGACCAGTACTTC
CASSQGRGWDQYF
>TRBV7-2|TRBJ1-1|once|NA
TGTGCCAGCAGCTTCCGCGGCTCGTTCCCCGAAGCTTTCTTT
CASSFRGSFPEAFF
>TRBV19|TRBJ1-5|NA|NA
TGTGCCAGTAGTATAGATCGCGTCTTGTGGCCCCAGCATTTT
CASSIDRVLWPQHF
>TRBV15|TRBJ1-4|NA|NA
TGTGCCACCACTGCGGACAGAACTAATGAAAAACTGTTTTTT
CATTADRTNEKLFF
>TRBV28|TRBJ1-1|NA|NA
TGTGCCATCTCGGGGGGGAGGGAAGCTTTCTTT
CAISGGREAFF
>TRBV28|TRBJ2-5|NA|NA
TGTGCCAGCAGTCCCACAGGGGGACTACCCCAAGAGACCCAGTACTTC
CASSPTGGLPQETQYF
>TRBV19|TRBJ2-2|NA|TRBD2
TGTGCCAGTAGTCCTGGATTAGTAGCGGGAGTGCGGAGCACCGGGGAGCTGTTTTTT
CASSPGLVAGVRSTGELFF
>TRBV5-4|TRBJ2-1|NA|NA
TGTGCCAGCAGCTTTGCCGGGACACTAGAATACAATGAGCAGTTCTTC
CASSFAGTLEYNEQFF
>TRBV19|TRBJ2-5|NA|TRBD2
TGTGCCAGTAGTCCCGGGGTAGCGGGAGGGCCGCGCGCAGAGACCCAGTACTTC
CASSPGVAGGPRAETQYF
>TRBV7-6|TRBJ2-2|NA|NA
TGTGCCAGCAGCTTAGAGGGGCCCGGGACCGGGGAGCTGTTTTTT
CASSLEGPGTGELFF
>TRBV6-5|TRBJ1-4|NA|TRBD1
TGTGCCAGCAGGGGACAGGTATTAGAAAAACTGTTTTTT
CASRGQVLEKLFF
>TRBV7-9|TRBJ2-5|once|TRBD1
TGTGCCAGCAGCCGATGGGACAGCACCCAAGAGACCCAGTACTTC
CASSRWDSTQETQYF
>TRBV11-2|TRBJ2-3|few|NA
TGTGCCAGCAGCCGTATATTCTCTAGCACAGATACGCAGTATTTT
CASSRIFSSTDTQYF
>TRBV7-9|TRBJ2-3|NA|TRBD2
TGTGCCAGCAGCACTAGTCGGTCTAGCGGGAGGACCGCTCCCAATACGCAGTATTTT
CASSTSRSSGRTAPNTQYF
>TRBV19|TRBJ1-1|NA|TRBD1
TGTGCCAGTAGTATAGATTTCGGGACAGGGAACACTGAAGCTTTCTTT
CASSIDFGTGNTEAFF